This entry lists 22 T cell receptor beta chains sequenced from one sample in a study of CD8+ T cells in alopecia areata. Once RNA had been extracted, it was reverse transcribed into cDNA to act as the sequencing template. Repertoires were generated with immunoSEQ multiplex PCR, while TCRdb's copy carries only in-frame clones and drops some. Of roughly 250,000 clones listed, 67% were seen once; the top ten hold under 1.5%. The sequenced sample was CD4+ T cells sorted from blood, obtained at week 0. These receptors came from a human donor with alopecia areata.

In the case of this clone: Other nucleotide sequences in the sample specify the same CDR3. The chain carries TRBV30 and TRBJ1-5, with D tentatively TRBD1 (6 bases). The germline gives CDR1 GTSNPN, CDR2 SVGIG (reference sequence). The CDR3 contains 13 residues. V shed 2 bases and J shed 4 bases, with 9 bases lying between them. CDR3 nucleotide sequence: TGTGCCTGGAGTTCCCAGGGGAATCAGCCCCAGCATTTT. This translates into CAWSSQGNQPQHF. Variable domain in full (rest from reference TRBV30 and TRBJ1-5): SQTIHQWPATLVQPVGSPLSLECTVEGTSNPNLYWYRQAAGRGLQLLFYSVGIGQISSEVPQNLSASRPQDRQFILSSKKLLLSDSGFYLCAWSSQGNQPQHFGDGTRLSIL.

The chain recombines TRBV9 with TRBJ2-5; 8 positions match TRBD2. Germline-derived CDR1 and CDR2 are SGDLS and YYNGEE. The trim removed 0 bases at V and 7 bases at J, leaving 8 bases unmatched. This CDR3 spans 15 amino acids. CDR3 in DNA: TGTGCCAGCAGCGTAGGATCCAGCGGGGGATGGACCCAGTACTTC. It encodes CASSVGSSGGWTQYF.

This clone was seen just once. The chain couples TRBV7-2 to TRBJ2-5; D is undetermined. V was trimmed by 5 bases and J by 5 bases, leaving 9 bases between them. The CDR3 is 12 amino acids. Germline CDR1 reads SGHTA; CDR2 reads FQGNSA. CDR3 nucleotides: TGTGCCAGCAGCCCCCTCCGGGAGACCCAGTACTTC. As protein: CASSPLRETQYF. The full variable domain, completed using reference TRBV7-2 and TRBJ2-5, is GAGVSQSPSNKVTEKGKDVELRCDPISGHTALYWYRQSLGQGLEFLIYFQGNSAPDKSGLPSDRFSAERTGGSVSTLTIQRTQQEDSAVYLCASSPLRETQYFGPGTRLLVL.

This clone was detected a few times. Additional DNA sequences in this sample encode the identical CDR3. This sequence joins TRBV29-1 and TRBJ1-2; no definite D call. V was pared by 4 bases and J by 2 bases, with 2 bases between. The CDR3 extends over 10 amino acids. Germline V gene lookup returns CDR1 SQVTM and CDR2 ANQGSEA. CDR3 sequence: CSVGNYGYTF. The CDR3 DNA follows: TGCAGCGTTGGGAACTATGGCTACACCTTC.

Here the CDR3 DNA reads TGTGCCAGTAACCCCGGGAGACAGGGCAATCAGCCCCAGCATTTT. Translated, it gives CASNPGRQGNQPQHF. The chain has TRBV19 and TRBJ1-5, with D possibly TRBD1 on 6 matching bases. The germline gives CDR1 LNHDA, CDR2 SQIVND (reference sequence). Deletions cut 7 bases from V and 2 bases from J, with 15 bases between. The CDR3 consists of 15 residues.

This clone was observed a few times. The chain links TRBV4-3 to TRBJ2-3; 8 bases agree with TRBD2. V trimming: 1 base; J trimming: 2 bases; junction bases outside the gene matches: 5. This CDR3 is built from 16 residues. Germline CDR1 and CDR2: LGHNA and YSLEER. The CDR3 DNA reads as TGCGCCAGCAGCCAAGTGGCGGGGGGACACACAGATACGCAGTATTTT. Its translation: CASSQVAGGHTDTQYF.

The V and J genes are TRBV4-2 and TRBJ2-7, with 8 bases aligning to TRBD1. This CDR3 region has 17 residues. In germline, CDR1 is LGHNA, CDR2 YNFKEQ. J gave up 0 bases and V 0 bases, and 7 bases lay outside the gene matches. CDR3 loop: CASSQDLTDRGSYEQYF. CDR3 nucleotide sequence: TGTGCCAGCAGCCAAGATTTAACCGACAGGGGCTCCTACGAGCAGTACTTC.

The chain carries TRBV4-3 and TRBJ2-3; unclear D gene. The CDR3 runs 13 residues. From germline, CDR1 is LGHNA and CDR2 YSLEER. V shed 0 bases and J shed 6 bases, with 7 bases lying between them. This CDR3 reads CASSQDLSDTQYF. The CDR3 DNA follows: TGCGCCAGCAGCCAAGATCTGTCGGATACGCAGTATTTT.

This sequence joins TRBV11-1 and TRBJ2-2, with TRBD1 as a possible D gene (5 bases). There are 14 residues in the CDR3. CDR1 is SGHAT, CDR2 FQDESV, per germline (reference sequence). The V gene lost 5 bases and the J gene lost 4 bases, with 11 bases spanning the gap. Written as DNA, the CDR3 is TGTGCCAGCAGCCGGTTTCAGGGCACCGGGGAGCTGTTTTTT. Translation: CASSRFQGTGELFF.

V and J are TRBV7-9 and TRBJ1-1; D is ambiguous. Germline V CDR1 and CDR2: SEHNR, FQNEAQ (reference sequence). The CDR3 contains 14 residues. With 3 bases removed from V and 4 bases from J, the gap between germline ends came to 12 bases. CDR3 in amino acids: CASSFLIGSTEAFF. CDR3 bases: TGTGCCAGCAGCTTTTTGATAGGGTCCACTGAAGCTTTCTTT. Combining the CDR3 with reference TRBV7-9 and TRBJ1-1 gives the whole variable domain DTGVSQNPRHKITKRGQNVTFRCDPISEHNRLYWYRQTLGQGPEFLTYFQNEAQLEKSRLLSDRFSAERPKGSFSTLEIQRTEQGDSAMYLCASSFLIGSTEAFFGQGTRLTVV.

Written as DNA, the CDR3 is TGTGCCAGCAGCCCGGGTCGACAGGGGAAAAATTCACCCCTCCACTTT. Protein: CASSPGRQGKNSPLHF. The chain links TRBV5-4 to TRBJ1-6; 8 nucleotides agree with TRBD1. The CDR3 has 16 amino acids. The V gene end was trimmed by 4 bases and the J gene end by 7 bases; junction bases not matched to a gene: 10. Germline CDR1 reads SGHNT; CDR2 reads YYREEE (reference sequence).

This clone has only a few counts. The chain carries TRBV27 and TRBJ2-7; D might be TRBD1 (5 bases). Trimming removed 8 bases from V and 0 bases from J, with 8 bases in between. The CDR3 extends over 12 amino acids. Per germline, CDR1 MNHEY and CDR2 SMNVEV (reference sequence). CDR3 DNA sequence: TGTGCCAGCGGCAGGGCCTCCTACGAGCAGTACTTC. Translation: CASGRASYEQYF.

The rearrangement links TRBV27 to TRBJ2-3; D perhaps matches TRBD2 (5 bases). V gave up 6 bases and J gave up 4 bases, with 14 bases separating them. CDR3 length: 14 amino acids. CDR1 is MNHEY, CDR2 SMNVEV, per germline (reference sequence). CDR3 sequence: CASRSQRGADTQYF. The CDR3 bases are TGTGCCAGCAGATCCCAACGGGGAGCAGATACGCAGTATTTT.

This clone was counted once. The V call is TRBV25-1, the J call TRBJ2-5, with 9 bases that match TRBD2. The germline gives CDR1 MGHDK, CDR2 SYGVNS. CDR3 size: 16 residues. Trimming cost V 4 bases and J 5 bases; bases outside gene matches: 11. The CDR3 spells CASSVGTSRFVETQYF. As DNA, the CDR3 is TGTGCCAGCAGTGTTGGGACTAGCCGTTTCGTGGAGACCCAGTACTTC.

This clone was recorded a few times. This rearrangement joins TRBV29-1 to TRBJ1-5; 12 positions match TRBD1. The length of the CDR3 is 14 residues. The V and J ends lost 5 bases and 4 bases, in that order; junction bases with no gene match: 3. Germline CDR1 reads SQVTM; CDR2 reads ANQGSEA. The CDR3 region is CSVRDRGRNQPQHF. As DNA, the CDR3 is TGCAGCGTTCGGGACAGGGGGCGAAATCAGCCCCAGCATTTT.

The rearrangement links TRBV18 to TRBJ2-1, with D possibly called TRBD1 or TRBD2 (5 bases each). CDR1 KGHSH and CDR2 LQKENI come from the germline V gene. The CDR3 covers 13 residues. The V gene lost 3 bases and the J gene lost 5 bases, with 8 bases spanning the gap. CDR3 DNA sequence: TGTGCCAGCTCACCCGGGACCAACAATGAGCAGTTCTTC. Translated: CASSPGTNNEQFF.

The chain employs TRBV6-5 and TRBJ1-2; D is possibly TRBD1 (5 bases). The V gene's germline CDR1 is MNHEY and CDR2 SVGAGI. The germline V and J ends were trimmed by 7 bases and 3 bases, with 18 bases remaining between them. This CDR3 has 15 residues. CDR3 protein: CASTRWGDDDYGYTF. In DNA form, the CDR3 reads TGTGCCAGCACTCGTTGGGGGGATGACGACTATGGCTACACCTTC.

The chain employs TRBV11-1 and TRBJ2-7, with TRBD1 matching 8 bases. The V and J ends lost 5 bases and 1 base, in that order; junction bases with no gene match: 13. The CDR3 is 17 amino acids. From germline, CDR1 is SGHAT and CDR2 FQDESV (reference sequence). The CDR3 spells CASSPILLGQGSYEQYF. Here the CDR3 DNA reads TGTGCCAGCAGCCCAATCCTCCTCGGACAGGGATCCTACGAGCAGTACTTC.

The chain recombines TRBV30 with TRBJ2-2; 9 positions match TRBD1. Looked up from germline, CDR1 is GTSNPN and CDR2 is SVGIG (reference sequence). The CDR3 loop spans 13 amino acids. This chain's CDR3 is CASDRGGTGELFF. The CDR3 coding sequence is TGTGCTTCGGACAGGGGAGGTACCGGGGAGCTGTTTTTT.

A few counts support this clone. The chain couples TRBV15 to TRBJ2-7; 8 bases fit TRBD2. CDR1 and CDR2 from the germline V gene are LNHNV and YYDKDF (reference sequence). The CDR3 is made up of 15 amino acids. The trim removed 1 base at V and 0 bases at J, leaving 2 bases unmatched. The DNA of the CDR3 is TGTGCCACCAGCAGAGCGGGGGGGTACTCCTACGAGCAGTACTTC. Protein: CATSRAGGYSYEQYF.

The gene calls are TRBV4-3 and TRBJ1-6; 10 nucleotides align to TRBD1. The CDR3 has 13 residues. Per the germline V gene, CDR1 is LGHNA and CDR2 is YSLEER. V shed 6 bases, J shed 7 bases, and the junction held 0 bases outside the gene matches. CDR3 nucleotides: TGCGCCAGCAGGGGACAGGGGAATTCACCCCTCCACTTT. As protein: CASRGQGNSPLHF.

V and J are TRBV5-4 and TRBJ2-6; perhaps TRBD2 as D (7 bases). The germline V and J ends were trimmed by 1 base and 0 bases, with 14 bases remaining between them. Germline CDR1 is SGHNT and CDR2 is YYREEE (reference sequence). The CDR3 extends over 18 amino acids. CDR3 in amino acids: CASSLSAGAGSGANVLTF. The DNA for the CDR3 is TGTGCCAGCAGCTTGTCTGCGGGGGCAGGCTCTGGGGCCAACGTCCTGACTTTC.